The 30 T cell receptor beta chains given below trace back to one sample, sequenced in a study of CD8+ T cells in alopecia areata (dated by TCRdb to the late 2010s). The library came from the immunoSEQ multiplex PCR assay. For TCR sequencing, RNA was extracted from every sample and reverse transcribed into cDNA to serve as template. Not all clones reach the TCRdb copy of this immuneACCESS table, which keeps in-frame sequences only. Checked studies attribute under half of the gap to unresolved V genes and leave the rest unexplained. The sample contains some 110,000 clones, about 61% of them found a single time. The ten largest clones capture approximately 2.8% of the sample. The sample comprised CD4+ T cells sorted from blood. These receptor sequences come from a human donor in good health.

The J gene is TRBJ1-1, the V gene TRBV6-1, with TRBD1 identical over 7 bases. With 4 bases clipped from V and 1 base from J, the junction kept 6 bases outside the gene matches. Germline CDR1 reads MNHNS; CDR2 reads SASEGT. The CDR3 loop spans 15 amino acids. CDR3 protein: CASSGRQGTNTEAFF. The CDR3 coding sequence is TGTGCCAGCAGTGGCCGACAGGGAACGAACACTGAAGCTTTCTTT.

V gene TRBV2 combines with J gene TRBJ1-2; no definite D call. V was trimmed by 3 bases and J by 5 bases, leaving 13 bases between them. The CDR3 sequence is 14 residues long. Germline CDR1 and CDR2: SNHLY and FYNNEI. CDR3: CASSDDGQVYGYTF. DNA of the CDR3: TGTGCCAGCAGTGATGACGGCCAGGTTTATGGCTACACCTTC.

This clone has ten or more counts. Other DNA sequences of this sample code for an identical CDR3. This chain joins TRBV2 and TRBJ1-1; a possible D gene is TRBD1 (6 bases). Deletions cut 7 bases from V and 1 base from J, with 10 bases between. The CDR3 extends over 13 amino acids. CDR1 is SNHLY, CDR2 FYNNEI, per germline. The CDR3 coding sequence is TGTGCCAGCACCTGGACAGAGAACACTGAAGCTTTCTTT. It encodes CASTWTENTEAFF.

The CDR3 nucleotides are TGTGCCAGCAGCGTTAAGCCTGATGAAGCTTTCTTT. Translated: CASSVKPDEAFF. The rearrangement links TRBV6-1 to TRBJ1-1; no clear D. The CDR3 extends over 12 amino acids. Germline-derived CDR1 and CDR2 are MNHNS and SASEGT. V lost 6 bases, J lost 7 bases, and 12 bases lay in between.

This clone came up once. The V gene is TRBV4-1, the J gene TRBJ2-2, with D possibly TRBD1 on 5 matching bases. The CDR3 totals 14 residues. The germline V gene encodes CDR1 MGHRA and CDR2 YSYEKL. With 4 bases removed from V and 1 base from J, the gap between germline ends came to 7 bases. CDR3 amino acids: CASSPQGNTGELFF. The CDR3 nucleotides are TGCGCCAGCAGCCCCCAGGGGAACACCGGGGAGCTGTTTTTT.

The chain combines TRBV5-1 with TRBJ1-2, with D perhaps matching TRBD1 (5 bases). Germline V gene sequence: CDR1 SGHRS, CDR2 YFSETQ. Trimming stripped 3 bases from V and 1 base from J, with 7 bases between. CDR3 length equals 13 residues. The DNA of the CDR3 is TGCGCCAGCAGCTCGACAGTTAACTATGGCTACACCTTC. Protein: CASSSTVNYGYTF.

The rearrangement uses TRBV5-1 and TRBJ1-1; D possibly corresponds to TRBD1 (6 bases). The CDR3 covers 15 residues. Trimming took 2 bases from V and 0 from J, leaving 11 bases between them. Germline V CDR1 and CDR2: SGHRS, YFSETQ. CDR3: CASSLATGVNTEAFF. DNA for the CDR3: TGCGCCAGCAGCTTAGCGACAGGAGTGAACACTGAAGCTTTCTTT.

This chain uses TRBV4-1 with TRBJ2-7; 12 bases align to TRBD1. The CDR3 is 15 residues long. CDR1 and CDR2 from the germline V gene are MGHRA and YSYEKL. With V trimmed by 4 bases and J by 5 bases, 6 bases remained unmatched. CDR3 loop: CASSPGQGASHEQYF. The CDR3 DNA reads TGCGCCAGCAGCCCGGGACAGGGGGCTTCCCACGAGCAGTACTTC.

This clone was recorded once. The identical CDR3 is also encoded by other nucleotide sequences in the sample. The chain has TRBV5-1 and TRBJ2-5; D not resolved. This CDR3 comprises 11 residues. Trimming removed 5 bases from V and 1 base from J, with 3 bases in between. In germline, CDR1 is SGHRS, CDR2 YFSETQ. CDR3 amino acids: CASSSQETQYF. The CDR3 DNA reads as TGCGCCAGCAGTTCCCAAGAGACCCAGTACTTC.

This chain links TRBV6-6 with TRBJ2-3, with 7 bases identical to TRBD1. This CDR3 spans 14 amino acids. From germline, CDR1 is MNHNY and CDR2 SVGAGI (reference sequence). V lost 5 bases and J lost 3; bases outside the gene matches: 5. CDR3 DNA: TGTGCCAGCAGTCCCAGGGGGTTTACAGATACGCAGTATTTT. It codes for CASSPRGFTDTQYF.

In its sample, this clone was seen a few times. The rearrangement links TRBV29-1 to TRBJ1-2, with TRBD1 matching 9 bases. CDR1 SQVTM and CDR2 ANQGSEA come from the germline V gene. With 6 bases clipped from V and 0 bases from J, the junction kept 8 bases outside the gene matches. This CDR3 spans 15 amino acids. The CDR3 region is CSVGIQGAANYGYTF. The CDR3, as DNA: TGCAGCGTGGGAATACAGGGGGCAGCTAACTATGGCTACACCTTC.

This chain uses TRBV7-2 with TRBJ2-5, with 9 nucleotides matching TRBD1. CDR3 length equals 12 residues. The trim removed 5 bases at V and 9 bases at J, leaving 4 bases unmatched. The germline V gene encodes CDR1 SGHTA and CDR2 FQGNSA. Here the CDR3 reads CASSPGTGPQYF. The CDR3 nucleotides are TGTGCCAGCAGCCCAGGGACAGGGCCCCAGTACTTC.

This rearrangement joins TRBV11-2 to TRBJ2-5; weak D call: TRBD2 (6 bases). Looked up from germline, CDR1 is SGHAT and CDR2 is FQNNGV. The CDR3 has 15 amino acids. V lost 5 bases and J 4 bases, leaving 17 bases between the germline ends. The CDR3 loop is CASSGGSGKGETQYF. CDR3 coding DNA: TGTGCCAGCAGCGGGGGGTCAGGGAAGGGAGAGACCCAGTACTTC.

The chain is built from TRBV9 and TRBJ1-2, with no clear D. Trimming cost V 0 bases and J 2 bases, with 2 bases left between them. This CDR3 contains 12 residues. CDR1 and CDR2 (germline): SGDLS, YYNGEE. The CDR3 coding sequence is TGTGCCAGCAGCGTAGACAACTATGGCTACACCTTC. Its protein is CASSVDNYGYTF. Variable domain in full (rest from reference TRBV9 and TRBJ1-2): DSGVTQTPKHLITATGQRVTLRCSPRSGDLSVYWYQQSLDQGLQFLIQYYNGEERAKGNILERFSAQQFPDLHSELNLSSLELGDSALYFCASSVDNYGYTFGSGTRLTVV.

The chain joins TRBV6-5 to TRBJ1-1; D remains unclear. The V end was cut by 0 bases, the J end by 1 base, with 9 bases between. The CDR3 has 15 amino acids. The germline V gene encodes CDR1 MNHEY and CDR2 SVGAGI. The CDR3 spells CASSYSIWGNTEAFF. The CDR3 DNA follows: TGTGCCAGCAGTTACTCGATTTGGGGGAACACTGAAGCTTTCTTT.

The chain is built from TRBV6-6 and TRBJ2-6, with D unclear. V lost 1 base and J lost 0, with 4 bases in between. Germline CDR1 and CDR2: MNHNY and SVGAGI (reference sequence). This CDR3 is 15 amino acids long. Here the CDR3 reads CASSYWSSGANVLTF. CDR3 DNA: TGTGCCAGCAGTTACTGGTCCTCTGGGGCCAACGTCCTGACTTTC.

This clone was seen a handful of times. This chain connects TRBV19 to TRBJ1-1; possible D gene TRBD1, 5 bases. CDR1 and CDR2 (germline): LNHDA, SQIVND (reference sequence). The germline V and J ends were trimmed by 4 bases and 5 bases, with 11 bases remaining between them. The CDR3 has 13 amino acids. The CDR3 loop reads CASSTGGWTEAFF. The CDR3 DNA reads TGTGCCAGTAGTACCGGGGGTTGGACTGAAGCTTTCTTT.

The rearrangement links TRBV30 to TRBJ2-5, with D possibly being TRBD1 or TRBD2 (7 bases each). Deletions cut 3 bases from V and 2 bases from J, with 13 bases between. The CDR3 loop spans 14 amino acids. Germline V CDR1 and CDR2: GTSNPN, SVGIG (reference sequence). CDR3 DNA sequence: TGTGCCTGGAGCCAGGGGGGGGAGCAAGAGACCCAGTACTTC. It translates to CAWSQGGEQETQYF.

This clone came up a few times. The chain uses TRBV10-3 and TRBJ1-5, with 8 bases that match TRBD1. The germline CDR1 and CDR2 sequences are ENHRY and SYGVKD. The V and J ends lost 6 bases and 5 bases, in that order; junction bases with no gene match: 3. The CDR3 has 13 amino acids. This chain's CDR3 is CAISLTGDQPQHF. The DNA of the CDR3 is TGTGCCATCAGCCTGACAGGGGATCAGCCCCAGCATTTT.

This clone was counted only a few times. This sequence joins TRBV6-5 and TRBJ2-2; D is perhaps TRBD1 (6 bases). The V gene's germline CDR1 is MNHEY and CDR2 SVGAGI. V was shortened by 10 bases and J by 4 bases, with 10 bases between the two germline ends. CDR3 size: 12 residues. The CDR3 DNA is TGTGCCACACACAGGGTCACCGGGGAGCTGTTTTTT. As protein: CATHRVTGELFF.

The chain recombines TRBV27 with TRBJ1-6; D possibly corresponds to TRBD1 (5 bases). V was clipped by 6 bases and J by 7 bases, with 13 bases between them. Germline V CDR1 and CDR2: MNHEY, SMNVEV (reference sequence). The CDR3 is 14 amino acids. This CDR3 is CASRDSGGNSPLHF. As DNA, the CDR3 is TGTGCCAGCAGGGATAGTGGGGGGAATTCACCCCTCCACTTT.

V gene TRBV7-9 combines with J gene TRBJ1-1, with a possible D match to TRBD1 (6 bases). Germline assignment: CDR1 SEHNR and CDR2 FQNEAQ (reference sequence). Trimming took 1 base from V and 0 from J, leaving 15 bases between them. The CDR3 loop spans 17 amino acids. The CDR3: CASSLVGGGGLNTEAFF. The CDR3 region has the DNA TGTGCCAGCAGCTTAGTGGGCGGTGGGGGCCTGAACACTGAAGCTTTCTTT.

This clone was seen more than once but under ten times. V gene TRBV29-1 combines with J gene TRBJ1-1; D is uncertain. The CDR3 is made up of 15 amino acids. Germline loops: CDR1 SQVTM, CDR2 ANQGSEA. Between the trimmed V and J ends, which lost 5 bases and 0 bases, there was a span of 16 bases. The CDR3 here is CSVLALVALNTEAFF. The DNA for the CDR3 is TGCAGCGTTTTGGCCCTTGTGGCGTTGAACACTGAAGCTTTCTTT.

The chain employs TRBV5-4 and TRBJ1-2; tentatively, D is TRBD1 (5 bases). With 3 bases removed from V and 3 bases from J, the gap between germline ends came to 15 bases. The CDR3 runs to 15 residues. Looked up from germline, CDR1 is SGHNT and CDR2 is YYREEE (reference sequence). The CDR3 bases are TGTGCCAGCAGCTCGCAAGACGGGGGAGACTATGGCTACACCTTC. Translated, it gives CASSSQDGGDYGYTF.

This clone was seen more than once but under ten times. This chain uses TRBV18 with TRBJ1-6; D is undetermined. The CDR3 loop spans 12 amino acids. Germline values: CDR1 KGHSH, CDR2 LQKENI. V dropped 3 bases and J dropped 13 bases, with 10 bases sitting between them. CDR3 DNA sequence: TGTGCCAGCTCACCCTCCGAACCGCCCCTCCACTTT. Amino acids: CASSPSEPPLHF.

The gene calls are TRBV20-1 and TRBJ1-6, with D maybe TRBD1 (5 bases). Germline V lookup: CDR1 DFQATT, CDR2 SNEGSKA (reference sequence). The V end lost 3 bases, the J end lost 10 bases, and 7 bases lay between the germline ends. The CDR3 extends over 11 amino acids. CDR3 protein: CSASGGSPLHF. The CDR3 DNA is TGCAGTGCTAGTGGGGGATCACCCCTCCACTTT.

The CDR3 region is CASSLEDLASPYYEQYF. The CDR3 DNA reads TGCGCCAGCAGCTTGGAAGATCTGGCTTCACCCTACTACGAGCAGTACTTC. V usage is TRBV5-1 and J usage is TRBJ2-7; no reliable D call. The CDR3 length is 17 residues. The germline V gene encodes CDR1 SGHRS and CDR2 YFSETQ. Trimming stripped 0 bases from V and 3 bases from J, with 19 bases between.

J is TRBJ1-2 and V is TRBV18; D is possibly TRBD1 (6 bases). This CDR3 is 14 amino acids long. The V gene's germline CDR1 is KGHSH and CDR2 LQKENI. The V end was cut by 3 bases, the J end by 4 bases, with 12 bases between. CDR3 in amino acids: CASSPARDIYGYTF. CDR3 in DNA: TGTGCCAGCTCACCCGCCCGGGACATCTATGGCTACACCTTC.

This chain uses TRBV30 with TRBJ2-3; 10 bases map to TRBD2. V was clipped by 0 bases and J by 7 bases; unmatched bases: 7. This CDR3 comprises 15 residues. CDR1 and CDR2 (germline): GTSNPN, SVGIG (reference sequence). Here the CDR3 reads CAWSVTSGGANTQYF. The CDR3 DNA is TGTGCCTGGAGTGTGACCAGCGGGGGGGCTAATACGCAGTATTTT.

The chain has TRBV18 and TRBJ2-2; 7 nucleotides align to TRBD1. This CDR3 is built from 14 residues. Trimming cost V 6 bases and J 0 bases; bases outside gene matches: 1. From germline, CDR1 is KGHSH and CDR2 LQKENI. CDR3: CASSGTANTGELFF. The CDR3 DNA reads as TGTGCCAGCTCCGGGACAGCGAACACCGGGGAGCTGTTTTTT.